Included here is one T cell receptor beta chain sequence, with context. No antigen is known for it. This CDR3 spans 17 amino acids. Germline V CDR1 and CDR2: SNHLY, FYNNEI. The trim removed 5 bases at V and 7 bases at J, leaving 9 bases unmatched. These data are taken from a study of cytomegalovirus exposure and HLA in healthy donors. Study-level points and caveats: Apart from CMV serostatus, no immune exposure information was available. According to the study, roughly 160 TCR beta chains were cytomegalovirus-associated. Exclusion applied to some V segments, including TRBV6-2 and TRBV6-3, as they were indistinguishable.

Amplification used 60 Vbeta primers and 13 Jbeta primers. Using immunoSEQ multiplex PCR, the repertoire was profiled, and TCRdb retains in-frame clones only, with some absent. The sample yields 55,000 or so clones, of which the top ten take up roughly 9.6%. Input material: PBMCs. This TCR came from a woman aged 50 to 60 in good health and CMV-seropositive. This chain uses TRBV2 with TRBJ2-2, with TRBD2 matching 14 bases. The CDR3 here is CASSPGTSGSGLGELFF. Written as DNA, the CDR3 is TGTGCCAGCAGTCCTGGGACTAGCGGGAGCGGGCTCGGGGAGCTGTTTTTT.